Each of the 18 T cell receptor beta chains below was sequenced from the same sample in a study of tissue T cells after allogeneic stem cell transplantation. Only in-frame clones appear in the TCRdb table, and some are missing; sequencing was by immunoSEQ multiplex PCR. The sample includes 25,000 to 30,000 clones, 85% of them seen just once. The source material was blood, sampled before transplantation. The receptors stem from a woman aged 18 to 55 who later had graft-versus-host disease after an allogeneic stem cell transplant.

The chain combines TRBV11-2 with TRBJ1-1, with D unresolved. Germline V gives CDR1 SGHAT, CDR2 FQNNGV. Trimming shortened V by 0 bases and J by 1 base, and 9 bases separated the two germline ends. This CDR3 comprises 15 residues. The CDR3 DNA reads TGTGCCAGCAGCTTAGATCTGTTCGGGAACACTGAAGCTTTCTTT. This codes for CASSLDLFGNTEAFF. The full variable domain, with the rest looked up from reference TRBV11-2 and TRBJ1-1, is EAGVAQSPRYKIIEKRQSVAFWCNPISGHATLYWYQQILGQGPKLLIQFQNNGVVDDSQLPKDRFSAERLKGVDSTLKIQPAKLEDSAVYLCASSLDLFGNTEAFFGQGTRLTVV.

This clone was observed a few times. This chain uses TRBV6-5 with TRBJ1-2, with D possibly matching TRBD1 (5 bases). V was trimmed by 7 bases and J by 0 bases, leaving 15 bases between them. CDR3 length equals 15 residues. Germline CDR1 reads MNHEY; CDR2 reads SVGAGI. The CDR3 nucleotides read TGTGCCAGCACCAGAGGGGCCCAATCTAACTATGGCTACACCTTC. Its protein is CASTRGAQSNYGYTF.

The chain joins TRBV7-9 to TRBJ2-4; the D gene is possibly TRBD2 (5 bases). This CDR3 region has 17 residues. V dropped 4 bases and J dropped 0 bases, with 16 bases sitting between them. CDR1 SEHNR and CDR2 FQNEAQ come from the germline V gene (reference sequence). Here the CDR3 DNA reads TGTGCCAGCAGCTCAACGGACGGGAAAATAGCCAAAAACATTCAGTACTTC. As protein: CASSSTDGKIAKNIQYF.

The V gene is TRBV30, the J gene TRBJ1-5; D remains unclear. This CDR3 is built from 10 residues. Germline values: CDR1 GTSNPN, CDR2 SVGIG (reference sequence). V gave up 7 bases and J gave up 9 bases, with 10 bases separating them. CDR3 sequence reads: CAFIYWPQHF. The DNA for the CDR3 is TGTGCCTTCATATATTGGCCCCAGCATTTT.

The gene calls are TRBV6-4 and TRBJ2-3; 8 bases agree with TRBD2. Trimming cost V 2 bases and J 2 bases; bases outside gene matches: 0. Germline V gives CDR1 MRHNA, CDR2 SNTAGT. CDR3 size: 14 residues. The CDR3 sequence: CASSDGLATDTQYF. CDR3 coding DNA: TGTGCCAGCAGTGACGGACTAGCCACAGATACGCAGTATTTT.

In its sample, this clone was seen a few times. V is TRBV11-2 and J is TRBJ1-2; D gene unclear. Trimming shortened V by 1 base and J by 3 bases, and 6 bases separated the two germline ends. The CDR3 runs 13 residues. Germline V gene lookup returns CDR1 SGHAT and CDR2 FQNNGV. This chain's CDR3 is CASSLGGYYGYTF. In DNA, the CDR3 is TGTGCCAGCAGCTTAGGAGGGTACTATGGCTACACCTTC.

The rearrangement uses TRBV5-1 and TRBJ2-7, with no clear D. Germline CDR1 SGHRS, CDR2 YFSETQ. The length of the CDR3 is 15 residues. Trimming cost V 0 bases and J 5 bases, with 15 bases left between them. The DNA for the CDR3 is TGCGCCAGCAGCTTGGTGCTGGGAACGGGTAACGAGCAGTACTTC. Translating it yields CASSLVLGTGNEQYF.

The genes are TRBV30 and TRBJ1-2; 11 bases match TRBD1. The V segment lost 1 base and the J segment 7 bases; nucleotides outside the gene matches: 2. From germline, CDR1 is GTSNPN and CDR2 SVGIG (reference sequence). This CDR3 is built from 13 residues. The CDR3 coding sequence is TGTGCCTGGAGTGGGGGACAGGGGGTTGGCTACACCTTC. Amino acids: CAWSGGQGVGYTF.

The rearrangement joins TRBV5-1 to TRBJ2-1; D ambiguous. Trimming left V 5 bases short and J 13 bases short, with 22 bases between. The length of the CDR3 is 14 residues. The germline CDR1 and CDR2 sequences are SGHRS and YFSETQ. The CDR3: CASSSINTADGQFF. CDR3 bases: TGCGCCAGCAGTTCCATCAACACAGCTGACGGTCAGTTCTTC.

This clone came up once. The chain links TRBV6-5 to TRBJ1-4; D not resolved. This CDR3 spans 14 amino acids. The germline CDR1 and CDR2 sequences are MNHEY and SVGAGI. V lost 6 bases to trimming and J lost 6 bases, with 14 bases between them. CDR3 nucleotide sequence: TGTGCCAGCAGGATTTCCACAGCGGATGAAAAACTGTTTTTT. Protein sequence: CASRISTADEKLFF.

The CDR3 DNA reads as TGTGCCACCACCCGCATCCGGGACACCTACGAGCAGTACTTC. This translates into CATTRIRDTYEQYF. The chain is built from TRBV2 and TRBJ2-7; D possibly corresponds to TRBD1 (6 bases). This CDR3 is 14 amino acids long. The germline V and J ends were trimmed by 10 bases and 2 bases, with 18 bases remaining between them. Germline lookup yields CDR1 SNHLY and CDR2 FYNNEI.

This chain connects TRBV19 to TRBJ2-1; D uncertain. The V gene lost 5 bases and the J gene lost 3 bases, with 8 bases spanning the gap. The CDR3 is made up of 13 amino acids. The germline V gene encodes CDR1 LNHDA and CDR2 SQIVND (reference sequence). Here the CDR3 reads CASSWGGYNEQFF. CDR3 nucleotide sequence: TGTGCCAGTAGTTGGGGTGGCTACAATGAGCAGTTCTTC.

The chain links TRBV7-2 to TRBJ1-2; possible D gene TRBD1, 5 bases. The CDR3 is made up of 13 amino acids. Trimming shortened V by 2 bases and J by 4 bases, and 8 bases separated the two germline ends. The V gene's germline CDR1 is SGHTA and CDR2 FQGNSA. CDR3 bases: TGTGCCAGCAGCTTAAGGACACCCTATGGCTACACCTTC. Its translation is CASSLRTPYGYTF. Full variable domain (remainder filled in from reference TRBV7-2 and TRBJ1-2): GAGVSQSPSNKVTEKGKDVELRCDPISGHTALYWYRQSLGQGLEFLIYFQGNSAPDKSGLPSDRFSAERTGGSVSTLTIQRTQQEDSAVYLCASSLRTPYGYTFGSGTRLTVV.

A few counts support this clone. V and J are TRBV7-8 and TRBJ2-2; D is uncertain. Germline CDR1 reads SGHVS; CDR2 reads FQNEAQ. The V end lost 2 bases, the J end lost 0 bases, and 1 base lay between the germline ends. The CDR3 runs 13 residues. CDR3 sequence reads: CASSLPNTGELFF. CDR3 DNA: TGTGCCAGCAGCTTACCGAACACCGGGGAGCTGTTTTTT. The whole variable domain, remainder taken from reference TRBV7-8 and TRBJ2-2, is GAGVSQSPRYKVAKRGQDVALRCDPISGHVSLFWYQQALGQGPEFLTYFQNEAQLDKSGLPSDRFFAERPEGSVSTLKIQRTQQEDSAVYLCASSLPNTGELFFGEGSRLTVL.

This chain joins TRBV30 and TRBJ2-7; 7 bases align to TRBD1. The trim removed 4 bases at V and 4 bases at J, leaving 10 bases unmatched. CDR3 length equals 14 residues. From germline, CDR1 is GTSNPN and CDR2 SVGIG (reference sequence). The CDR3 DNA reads TGTGCCTGGACCCCAGACAGGGTCCCTTACGAGCAGTACTTC. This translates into CAWTPDRVPYEQYF.

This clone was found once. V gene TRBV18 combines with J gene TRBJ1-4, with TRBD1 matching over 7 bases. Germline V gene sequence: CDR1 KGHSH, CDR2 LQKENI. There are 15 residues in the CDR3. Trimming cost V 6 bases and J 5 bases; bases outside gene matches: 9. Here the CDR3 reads CASSSGTARNEKLFF. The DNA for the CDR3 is TGTGCCAGCTCGTCCGGGACAGCGAGGAATGAAAAACTGTTTTTT. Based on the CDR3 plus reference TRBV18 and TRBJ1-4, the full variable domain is NAGVMQNPRHLVRRRGQEARLRCSPMKGHSHVYWYRQLPEEGLKFMVYLQKENIIDESGMPKERFSAEFPKEGPSILRIQQVVRGDSAAYFCASSSGTARNEKLFFGSGTQLSVL.

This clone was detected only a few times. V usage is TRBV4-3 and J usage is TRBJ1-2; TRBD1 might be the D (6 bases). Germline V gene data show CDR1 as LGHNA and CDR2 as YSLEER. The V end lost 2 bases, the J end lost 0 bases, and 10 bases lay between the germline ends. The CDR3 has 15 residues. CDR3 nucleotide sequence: TGCGCCAGCAGCCAATTCGCAGGGGCTAACTATGGCTACACCTTC. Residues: CASSQFAGANYGYTF.

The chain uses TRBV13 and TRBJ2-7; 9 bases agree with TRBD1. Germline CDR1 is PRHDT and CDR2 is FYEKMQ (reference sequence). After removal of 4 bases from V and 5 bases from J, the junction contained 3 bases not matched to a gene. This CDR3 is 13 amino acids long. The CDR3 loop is CASSWGQGNEQYF. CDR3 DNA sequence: TGTGCCAGCAGCTGGGGACAGGGTAACGAGCAGTACTTC.